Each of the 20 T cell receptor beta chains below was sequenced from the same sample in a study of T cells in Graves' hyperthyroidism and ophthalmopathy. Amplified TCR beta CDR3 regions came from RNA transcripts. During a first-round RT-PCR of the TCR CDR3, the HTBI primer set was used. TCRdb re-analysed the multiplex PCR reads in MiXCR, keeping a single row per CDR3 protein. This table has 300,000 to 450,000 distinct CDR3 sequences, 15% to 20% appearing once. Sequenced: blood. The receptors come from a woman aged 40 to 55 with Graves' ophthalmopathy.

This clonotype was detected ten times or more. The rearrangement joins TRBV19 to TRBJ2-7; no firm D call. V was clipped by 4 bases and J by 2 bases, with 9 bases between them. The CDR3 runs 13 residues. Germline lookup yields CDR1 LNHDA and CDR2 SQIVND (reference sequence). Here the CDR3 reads CASSTRSTYEQYF. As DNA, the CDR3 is TGTGCCAGTAGTACGAGGTCCACCTACGAGCAGTACTTC.

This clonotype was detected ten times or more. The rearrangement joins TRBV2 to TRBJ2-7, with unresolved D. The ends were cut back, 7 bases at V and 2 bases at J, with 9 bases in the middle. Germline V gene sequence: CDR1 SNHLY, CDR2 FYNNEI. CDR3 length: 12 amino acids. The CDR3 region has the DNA TGTGCCAGCAATGATGAGCCCTACGAGCAGTACTTC. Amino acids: CASNDEPYEQYF.

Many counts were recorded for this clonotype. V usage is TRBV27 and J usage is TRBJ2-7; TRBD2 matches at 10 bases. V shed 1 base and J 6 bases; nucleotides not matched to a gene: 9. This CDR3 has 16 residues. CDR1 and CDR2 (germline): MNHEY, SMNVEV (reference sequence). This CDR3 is CASSLWGAGGPVEQYF. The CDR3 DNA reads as TGTGCCAGCAGTTTATGGGGAGCGGGAGGGCCTGTCGAGCAGTACTTC.

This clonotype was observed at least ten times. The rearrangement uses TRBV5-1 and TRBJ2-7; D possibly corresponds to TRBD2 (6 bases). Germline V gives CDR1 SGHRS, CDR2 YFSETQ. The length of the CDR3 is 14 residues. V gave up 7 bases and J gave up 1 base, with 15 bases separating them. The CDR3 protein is CASQWDSYSYEQYF. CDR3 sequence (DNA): TGCGCCAGCCAGTGGGACTCCTATTCCTACGAGCAGTACTTC.

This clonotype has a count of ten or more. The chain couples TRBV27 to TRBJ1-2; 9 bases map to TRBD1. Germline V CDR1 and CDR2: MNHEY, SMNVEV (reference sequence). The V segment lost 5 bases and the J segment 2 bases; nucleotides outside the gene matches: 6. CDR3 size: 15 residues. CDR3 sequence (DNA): TGTGCCAGCAGTGCCACAGGGGGCAGGAACTATGGCTACACCTTC. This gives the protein CASSATGGRNYGYTF.

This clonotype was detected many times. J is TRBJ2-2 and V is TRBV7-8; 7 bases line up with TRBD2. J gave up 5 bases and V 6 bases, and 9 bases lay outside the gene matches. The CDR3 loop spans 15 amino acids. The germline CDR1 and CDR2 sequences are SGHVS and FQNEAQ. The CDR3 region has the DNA TGTGCCAGCAGGGGTCGCAGCGGGGAAACCGGGGAGCTGTTTTTT. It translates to CASRGRSGETGELFF.

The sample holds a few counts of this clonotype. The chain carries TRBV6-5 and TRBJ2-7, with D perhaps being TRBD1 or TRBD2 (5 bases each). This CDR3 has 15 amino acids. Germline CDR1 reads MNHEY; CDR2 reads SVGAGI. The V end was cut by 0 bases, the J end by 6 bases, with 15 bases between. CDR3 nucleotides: TGTGCCAGCAGTTACTCGGTGAGGGGTAGGGGCGAGCAGTACTTC. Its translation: CASSYSVRGRGEQYF.

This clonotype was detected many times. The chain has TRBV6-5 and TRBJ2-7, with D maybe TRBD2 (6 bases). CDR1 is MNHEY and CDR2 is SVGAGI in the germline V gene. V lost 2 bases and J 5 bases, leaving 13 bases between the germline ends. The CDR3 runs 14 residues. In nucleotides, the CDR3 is TGTGCCAGCAGTTACGGAAATTGGGAGGACGAGCAGTACTTC. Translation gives CASSYGNWEDEQYF.

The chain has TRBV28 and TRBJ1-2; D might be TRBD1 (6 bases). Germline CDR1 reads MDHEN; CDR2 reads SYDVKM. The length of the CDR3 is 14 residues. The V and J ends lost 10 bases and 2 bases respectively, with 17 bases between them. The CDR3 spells CAIRNGGWNYGYTF. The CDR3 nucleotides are TGTGCCATCCGGAATGGGGGCTGGAACTATGGCTACACCTTC.

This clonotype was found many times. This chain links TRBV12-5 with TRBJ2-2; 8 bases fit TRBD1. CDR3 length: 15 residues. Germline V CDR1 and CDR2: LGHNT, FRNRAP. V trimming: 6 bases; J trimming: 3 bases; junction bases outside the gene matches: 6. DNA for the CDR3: TGTGCTAGTGGCCCGGGACAGGTGGACACCGGGGAGCTGTTTTTT. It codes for CASGPGQVDTGELFF.

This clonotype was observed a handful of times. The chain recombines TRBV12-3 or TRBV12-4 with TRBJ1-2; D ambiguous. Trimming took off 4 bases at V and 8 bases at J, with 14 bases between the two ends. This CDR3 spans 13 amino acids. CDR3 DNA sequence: TGTGCCAGCAGTTATTCGCATATAGGAGGCTACACCTTC. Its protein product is CASSYSHIGGYTF.

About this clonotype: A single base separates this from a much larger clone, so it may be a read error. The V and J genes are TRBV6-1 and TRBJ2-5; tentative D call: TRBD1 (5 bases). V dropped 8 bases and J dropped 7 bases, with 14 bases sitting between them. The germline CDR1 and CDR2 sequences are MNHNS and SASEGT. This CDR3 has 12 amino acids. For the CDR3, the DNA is TGTGCCAGCGGTAGGGGATTGGGGACCCAGTACTTC. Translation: CASGRGLGTQYF.

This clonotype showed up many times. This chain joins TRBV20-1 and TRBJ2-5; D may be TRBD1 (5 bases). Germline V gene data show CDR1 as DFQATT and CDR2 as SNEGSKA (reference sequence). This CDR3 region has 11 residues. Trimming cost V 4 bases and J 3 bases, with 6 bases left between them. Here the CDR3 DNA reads TGCAGTGCTACAGGGAAAGAGACCCAGTACTTC. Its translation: CSATGKETQYF.

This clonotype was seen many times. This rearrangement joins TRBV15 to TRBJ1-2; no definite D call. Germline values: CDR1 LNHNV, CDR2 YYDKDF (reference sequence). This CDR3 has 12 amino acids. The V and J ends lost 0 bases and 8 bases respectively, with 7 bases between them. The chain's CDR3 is CATSRDRGGYTF. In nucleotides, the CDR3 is TGTGCCACCAGCAGAGATCGGGGAGGCTACACCTTC. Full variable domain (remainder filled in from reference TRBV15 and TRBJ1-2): DAMVIQNPRYQVTQFGKPVTLSCSQTLNHNVMYWYQQKSSQAPKLLFHYYDKDFNNEADTPDNFQSRRPNTSFCFLDIRSPGLGDTAMYLCATSRDRGGYTFGSGTRLTVV.

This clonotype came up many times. The CDR3 DNA reads as TGTGCCAGCAGTTATTCCCCACAGACTGGAGAGACCCAGTACTTC. This encodes CASSYSPQTGETQYF. The genes are TRBV6-5 and TRBJ2-5; D not resolved. V was cut by 3 bases and J by 4 bases, with 15 bases left in between. Germline CDR1 reads MNHEY; CDR2 reads SVGAGI. This CDR3 is 15 amino acids long.

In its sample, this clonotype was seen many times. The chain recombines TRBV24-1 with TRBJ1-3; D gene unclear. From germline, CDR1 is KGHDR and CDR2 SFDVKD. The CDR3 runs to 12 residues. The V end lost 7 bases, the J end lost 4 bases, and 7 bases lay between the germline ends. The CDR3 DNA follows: TGTGCCACCAGGCATTTAGGAAACACCATATATTTT. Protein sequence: CATRHLGNTIYF.

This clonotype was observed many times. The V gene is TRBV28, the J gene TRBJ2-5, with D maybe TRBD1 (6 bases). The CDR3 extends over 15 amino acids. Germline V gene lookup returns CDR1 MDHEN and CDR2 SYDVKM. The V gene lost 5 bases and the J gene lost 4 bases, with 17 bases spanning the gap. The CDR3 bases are TGTGCCAGCAGTACGATATCCCGGACAGTAGAGACCCAGTACTTC. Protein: CASSTISRTVETQYF.

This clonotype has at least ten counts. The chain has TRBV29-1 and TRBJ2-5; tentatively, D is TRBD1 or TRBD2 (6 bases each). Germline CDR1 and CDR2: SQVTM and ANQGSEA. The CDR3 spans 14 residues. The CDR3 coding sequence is TGCAGTGCCCGAGGGGGGCTAGGCGGAGAGACCCAGTACTTC. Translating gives CSARGGLGGETQYF. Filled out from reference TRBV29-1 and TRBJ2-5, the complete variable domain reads SAVISQKPSRDICQRGTSLTIQCQVDSQVTMMFWYRQQPGQSLTLIATANQGSEATYESGFVIDKFPISRPNLTFSTLTVSNMSPEDSSIYLCSARGGLGGETQYFGPGTRLLVL.

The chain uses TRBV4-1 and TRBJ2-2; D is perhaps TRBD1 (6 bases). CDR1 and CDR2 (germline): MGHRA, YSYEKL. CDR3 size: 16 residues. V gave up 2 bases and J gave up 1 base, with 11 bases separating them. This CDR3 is CASSQTPGQNTGELFF. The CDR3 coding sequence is TGCGCCAGCAGCCAAACCCCGGGACAGAACACCGGGGAGCTGTTTTTT.

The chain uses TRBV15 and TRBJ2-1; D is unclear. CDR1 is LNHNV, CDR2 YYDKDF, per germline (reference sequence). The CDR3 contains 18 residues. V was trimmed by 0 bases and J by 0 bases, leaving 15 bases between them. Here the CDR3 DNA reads TGTGCCACCAGCAGAGATGACTTCAACTGGAGCTCCTACAATGAGCAGTTCTTC. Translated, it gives CATSRDDFNWSSYNEQFF.